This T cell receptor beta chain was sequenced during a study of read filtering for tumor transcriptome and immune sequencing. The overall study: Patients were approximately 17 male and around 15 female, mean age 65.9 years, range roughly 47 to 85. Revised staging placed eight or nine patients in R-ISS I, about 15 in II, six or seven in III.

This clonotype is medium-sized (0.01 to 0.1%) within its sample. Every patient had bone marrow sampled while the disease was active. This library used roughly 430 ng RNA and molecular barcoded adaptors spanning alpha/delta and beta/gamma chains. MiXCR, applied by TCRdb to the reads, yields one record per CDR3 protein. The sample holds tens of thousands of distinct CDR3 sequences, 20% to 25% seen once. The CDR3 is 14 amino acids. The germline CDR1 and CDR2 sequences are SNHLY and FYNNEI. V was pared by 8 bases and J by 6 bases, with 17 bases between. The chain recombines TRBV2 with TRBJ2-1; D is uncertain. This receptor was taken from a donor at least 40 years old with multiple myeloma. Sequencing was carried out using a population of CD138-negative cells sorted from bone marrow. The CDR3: CASLGILVANEQFF. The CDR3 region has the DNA TGTGCCAGCTTGGGGATTCTGGTGGCCAATGAGCAGTTCTTC.